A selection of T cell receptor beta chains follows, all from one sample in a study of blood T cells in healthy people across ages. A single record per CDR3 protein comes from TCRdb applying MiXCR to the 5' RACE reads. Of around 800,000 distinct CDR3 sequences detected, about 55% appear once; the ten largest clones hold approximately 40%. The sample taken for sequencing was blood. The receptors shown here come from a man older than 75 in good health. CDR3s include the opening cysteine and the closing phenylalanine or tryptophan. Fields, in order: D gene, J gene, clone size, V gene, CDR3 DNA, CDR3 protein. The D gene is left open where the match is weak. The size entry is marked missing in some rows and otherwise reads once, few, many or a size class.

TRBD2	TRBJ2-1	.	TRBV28	TGTGCCAGCAGGGGGGGGACTAGCGGGAGTACTGAGCAGTTCTTC	CASRGGTSGSTEQFF
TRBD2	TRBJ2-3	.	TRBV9	TGTGCCAGCAGCGTCCTTAGGGAGGGGAACACAGATACGCAGTATTTT	CASSVLREGNTDTQYF
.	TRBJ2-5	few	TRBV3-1	TGTGCCAGCAGGGGGACGACCCAGTACTTC	CASRGTTQYF
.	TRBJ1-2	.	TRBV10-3	TGTGCCATCCCTGGGCAGGGTACGGATGGCTACACCTTC	CAIPGQGTDGYTF
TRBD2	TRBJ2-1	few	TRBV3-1	TGTGCCGTTAGCGGGTACTACAATGAGCAGTTCTTC	CAVSGYYNEQFF
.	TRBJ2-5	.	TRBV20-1	TGCAGTGTAATAGCGGAGGGATTCCGAGAGACCCAGTACTTC	CSVIAEGFRETQYF
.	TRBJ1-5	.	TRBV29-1	TGCAGCGCCGCGGGACAGCCCCAGCATTTT	CSAAGQPQHF
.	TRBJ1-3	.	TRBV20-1	TGCAGTGCTAGAGCGGGCTTTGGAGACACCATATATTTT	CSARAGFGDTIYF
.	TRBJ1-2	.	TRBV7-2	TGTGCCAGCAGCTTAGTTCGGGGGGCCCAAACTTACTATGGCTACACCTTC	CASSLVRGAQTYYGYTF
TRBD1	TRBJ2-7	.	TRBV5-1	TGCGCCAGCAGCCTGACAGGGATTGCCTACGAGCAGTACTTC	CASSLTGIAYEQYF
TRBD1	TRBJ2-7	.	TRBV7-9	TGTGCCAGCAGCCGACTGACAGGGTATGTCTACGAGCAGTACTTC	CASSRLTGYVYEQYF
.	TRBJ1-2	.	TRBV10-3	TGTGCCATCAGTGAGACAGGGCAGGTTAACTATGGCTACACCTTC	CAISETGQVNYGYTF
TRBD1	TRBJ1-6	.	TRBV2	TGTGCCAGCAAAGTATCCAGGGGGACAGCCCAACTTAATAATTCACCCCTCCACTTT	CASKVSRGTAQLNNSPLHF
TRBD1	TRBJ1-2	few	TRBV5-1	TGCGCCAGCAGCTTGGCGCAGGGGGCCACCTATGGCTACACCTTC	CASSLAQGATYGYTF
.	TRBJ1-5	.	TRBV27	TGTGCCAGCAGTTTATGGCGGGGGGCAATATCTCCCAATCAGCCCCAGCATTTT	CASSLWRGAISPNQPQHF
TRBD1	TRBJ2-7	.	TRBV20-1	TGCAGTGCGCGACAGGGGGCTGGAGCCTCCTACGAGCAGTACTTC	CSARQGAGASYEQYF
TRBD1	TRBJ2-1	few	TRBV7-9	TGTGCCAGCAGCTTAGGGACAGGGGAGGGTGAGCAGTTCTTC	CASSLGTGEGEQFF
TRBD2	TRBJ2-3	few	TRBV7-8	TGTGCCAGCAGCTTAGTCGGTAGCGGGAGGGCCACAGATACGCAGTATTTT	CASSLVGSGRATDTQYF
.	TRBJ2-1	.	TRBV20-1	TGCAGTGCTAGAGATTACGGGGGCGGGCAGTTCTTC	CSARDYGGGQFF
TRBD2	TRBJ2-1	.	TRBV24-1	TGTGCCACCAGTGATTCCTTGACTAGCGGGAGGGTCTACAATGAGCAGTTCTTC	CATSDSLTSGRVYNEQFF